Listed below are T cell receptor beta chains from one sample, sequenced in a study of shared clonotypes between healthy human individuals. Method: immunoSEQ multiplex PCR; TCRdb's copy keeps in-frame clones and lacks some. The sample contains hundreds of thousands of clones, less than 80% of which appear only once. Sequencing was performed on memory CD4+ T cells sorted from blood. These receptors were obtained from a woman in her 30s in good health. Both conserved end residues are part of each CDR3. Fields, in order: D gene, V gene, J gene, CDR3 protein. A D gene is named only where the DNA matches it firmly.

>-|TRBV19|TRBJ1-1
CASSVDRPMNTEAFF
>TRBD2|TRBV28|TRBJ2-7
CASRTFSGSVYEQYF
>TRBD1|TRBV2|TRBJ2-7
CASTGTGRYEQYF
>-|TRBV19|TRBJ2-7
CASSTQGTRSSYEQYF
>-|TRBV9|TRBJ2-5
CASSVELAETQYF
>-|TRBV4-2|TRBJ1-1
CASSFGRNTEAFF
>TRBD1|TRBV18|TRBJ2-7
CASSPDRAHEQYF
>TRBD1|TRBV28|TRBJ1-4
CASSSGQGSEKLFF
>-|TRBV11-2|TRBJ2-5
CASSYSGTGETQYF
>TRBD2|TRBV5-4|TRBJ2-5
CASSLGGLAGETQYF
>-|TRBV11-2|TRBJ2-1
CASSWRNNEQFF
>-|TRBV9|TRBJ2-1
CASSVGVYNEQFF
>TRBD2|TRBV6-6|TRBJ2-7
CASNSAGGYEQYF
>-|TRBV28|TRBJ1-5
CASSFLSVSQPQHF
>-|TRBV5-1|TRBJ1-5
CASSKDVGNQPQHF
>TRBD2|TRBV11-2|TRBJ2-7
CASSVSSGRQYEQYF
>TRBD2|TRBV19|TRBJ2-3
CASSISGKSTDTQYF
>TRBD1|TRBV2|TRBJ1-4
CASSDRTGNEKLFF